This T cell receptor beta chain was obtained from a study of blood T cell repertoires in COVID-19 (dated by TCRdb to the early 2020s). Regarding the study in general: The collaborator samples originated in the United States, Italy and Spain and spanned the acute and convalescent phases of COVID-19. Subjects who had been exposed to COVID-19, were actively infected with it, or had recovered from it provided the deeply sampled blood TCRbeta repertoires that made up the dataset. Where HLA class I and class II types were available, the types were taken from metadata supplied by the sample provider, not from assay-based typing. The material from the prospective study consisted of cDNA or gDNA derived from T cells, B-cell-depleted T cells, or PBMCs. The samples were drawn from two sources: the first 160 participants of the ongoing ImmuneRACE study, and 1,200 or so subjects contributed by 6 global collaborators. The repertoires were released in a freely available public database intended as a resource for research on the immune response to SARS-CoV-2. The sample metadata nearly always contained a de-identified subject ID, COVID-19 status, age in years and sex.

Notes on this clone: Its specific antigen is unknown. Base qualities are not at hand, and no much larger clone is one base apart.

Based on the germline V gene (reference sequence), the CDR1 and CDR2 sequences are SGHKS and YYEKEE. V and J lose 0 bases and 7 bases, and a span of 22 bases separates them. There are 18 amino acids in the CDR3, from cysteine to phenylalanine inclusive. Just the 54-base CDR3 DNA is kept, in frame starting at base 1. TCRbeta CDR3 regions were amplified from genomic DNA using the immunoSEQ Assay, a bias-controlled multiplex PCR. Processing in the source paper ran as follows. Within the assay, amplification of reference gene primers was used to estimate how many nucleated cells each sample contained. To quantify the absolute abundance of each unique TCRbeta CDR3 rearrangement, sequence reads were collapsed and filtered. For each sample, productive Simpson clonality was calculated as the square root of Simpson's diversity index over productive rearrangements. Entries here come from immuneACCESS through TCRdb and include only in-frame sequences with V and J called. Some clones fail to appear in such tables; in the studies checked, an unresolved V gene covers under half of the shortfall, and the cause of the remainder is unknown. The V and J calls and clone size come from that table; D and trimming were worked out from the DNA. This sample lists about 410,000 clones; roughly 89% were detected once. About 1.7% of the sample belongs to the ten largest clones.

The paper's findings and limits, for the study overall: Clinical and demographic metadata were provided uncurated, with the amount varying by source and participant.

Participants in the prospective study were enrolled through a virtual design, were aged about 18 to 100 years, and lived in approximately 25 United States geographic areas. In the prospective study, cohorts were assigned on the basis of participant-reported clinical history obtained from a screening survey and a study questionnaire. ImmuneRACE Cohort 3 recovered participants were defined by two consecutive negative NP/OP PCR tests, healthcare professional clearance, or symptom resolution. In the prospective study, mobile phlebotomists collected whole blood, serum and a nasopharyngeal or oropharyngeal swab from each participant. Participants in the prospective study had the option to provide additional blood draws and questionnaires over a roughly 2-month period. Blood samples from the prospective study were shipped frozen or at room temperature prior to DNA extraction.

Recombination connected TRBV5-5 to TRBJ1-4, with TRBD1 tentatively as D gene (6 bases match). What was sequenced was PBMCs or T cells enriched from blood (not recorded which). This TCR derives from a woman in her 30s who had recovered from COVID-19. The encoded CDR3 is CASSLALPRGAQGEKLFF. The base sequence is TGTGCCAGCAGCTTGGCTCTCCCGCGGGGGGCACAGGGTGAAAAACTGTTTTTT.